The 12 T cell receptor beta chains below were found in one sample sequenced in a study of control samples from healthy donors and cancer patients. Generated by immunoSEQ multiplex PCR, the TCRdb table keeps only in-frame clones and is missing some. The data contain approximately 140,000 clones, 85% to 90% of them singletons. The sample was PBMCs. All receptors derive from a man over 45 with head and neck cancer.

The chain has TRBV7-2 and TRBJ1-5; a possible D gene is TRBD1 (6 bases). The V end was cut by 3 bases, the J end by 4 bases, with 7 bases between. Germline CDR1 and CDR2: SGHTA and FQGNSA. CDR3 length: 13 amino acids. The CDR3 DNA is TGTGCCAGCAGCTTCGACAGGAATCAGCCCCAGCATTTT. Translating gives CASSFDRNQPQHF.

The chain recombines TRBV5-1 with TRBJ1-1, with D hard to call. Trimming took off 0 bases at V and 0 bases at J, with 9 bases between the two ends. Germline loops: CDR1 SGHRS, CDR2 YFSETQ. This CDR3 has 15 amino acids. CDR3 sequence (DNA): TGCGCCAGCAGCTTGGACTCCGCTTTGAACACTGAAGCTTTCTTT. Its protein product is CASSLDSALNTEAFF.

The genes are TRBV2 and TRBJ2-1, with unresolved D. CDR1 SNHLY and CDR2 FYNNEI come from the germline V gene. Trimming removed 4 bases at V and 0 bases at J, with 7 bases between. This CDR3 contains 14 residues. CDR3 in amino acids: CASSVTNSYNEQFF. CDR3 nucleotide sequence: TGTGCCAGCAGTGTGACAAACTCCTACAATGAGCAGTTCTTC.

This clone was found a few times. A junction end diverges from the germline sequence, so it may reflect a read error. V is TRBV27 and J is TRBJ1-2, with D perhaps TRBD1 (6 bases). Germline lookup yields CDR1 MNHEY and CDR2 SMNVEV (reference sequence). This CDR3 has 12 residues. CDR3 amino acids: CASSPPNRVLYF. CDR3 coding DNA: TGTGCCAGCAGCCCCCCCAACAGGGTACTCTACTTC.

The chain uses TRBV5-1 and TRBJ1-1; unclear D gene. V was cut by 1 base and J by 0 bases, with 10 bases left in between. Germline CDR1 and CDR2: SGHRS and YFSETQ. This CDR3 spans 15 amino acids. CDR3 residues: CASSLRGTVNTEAFF. CDR3 sequence (DNA): TGCGCCAGCAGCTTGAGAGGTACTGTGAACACTGAAGCTTTCTTT.

The chain has TRBV7-9 and TRBJ2-7; 7 bases are shared with TRBD2. Losses at the gene ends were 2 bases for V and 1 base for J; bases not matched to a gene: 5. The CDR3 loop spans 15 amino acids. Germline V gene data show CDR1 as SEHNR and CDR2 as FQNEAQ (reference sequence). The CDR3 nucleotides are TGTGCCAGCAGCTTACCGGAGCGGGGATCCTACGAGCAGTACTTC. It specifies CASSLPERGSYEQYF.

V usage is TRBV19 and J usage is TRBJ1-5, with TRBD1 matching 8 bases. Per germline, CDR1 LNHDA and CDR2 SQIVND (reference sequence). This CDR3 has 14 residues. Trimming cost V 5 bases and J 4 bases; bases outside gene matches: 4. CDR3 DNA: TGTGCCAGTAGTCAGGACAGGGCGAATCAGCCCCAGCATTTT. Protein product: CASSQDRANQPQHF.

V usage is TRBV28 and J usage is TRBJ2-7; D is uncertain. This CDR3 spans 14 amino acids. Trimming took 3 bases from V and 0 from J, leaving 9 bases between them. Germline CDR1 is MDHEN and CDR2 is SYDVKM. The CDR3 here is CASSLRRSSYEQYF. The CDR3 DNA reads as TGTGCCAGCAGTTTGAGGCGGAGCTCCTACGAGCAGTACTTC.

The chain carries TRBV6-5 and TRBJ1-5; no reliable D call. This CDR3 has 12 amino acids. CDR1 MNHEY and CDR2 SVGAGI come from the germline V gene. V lost 7 bases, J lost 3 bases, and 7 bases lay in between. This CDR3 is CASNRDNQPQHF. The CDR3 DNA reads as TGTGCCAGCAACCGGGACAATCAGCCCCAGCATTTT.

The chain has TRBV19 and TRBJ1-2, with TRBD1 identical over 9 bases. The germline V gene encodes CDR1 LNHDA and CDR2 SQIVND (reference sequence). Trimming removed 3 bases from V and 4 bases from J; junction bases left unmatched: 3. This CDR3 is 14 amino acids long. The CDR3 DNA reads TGTGCCAGTAGTATGGCACAGGGGGCCTATGGCTACACCTTC. Protein: CASSMAQGAYGYTF.

The chain joins TRBV7-9 to TRBJ1-3; 7 nucleotides line up with TRBD1. V lost 5 bases to trimming and J lost 8 bases; unmatched junction nucleotides: 9. The CDR3 spans 14 residues. Germline V CDR1 and CDR2: SEHNR, FQNEAQ (reference sequence). CDR3 sequence: CASSPGTAGDTIYF. Here the CDR3 DNA reads TGTGCCAGCAGCCCAGGGACAGCCGGAGACACCATATATTTT.

The rearrangement joins TRBV6-1 to TRBJ1-2; D remains unclear. The CDR3 sequence is 13 residues long. Germline V gene sequence: CDR1 MNHNS, CDR2 SASEGT. V shed 1 base and J shed 10 bases, with 13 bases lying between them. The CDR3 is CASSEGLRQIYTF. DNA of the CDR3: TGTGCCAGCAGTGAAGGGTTACGGCAGATCTACACCTTC.